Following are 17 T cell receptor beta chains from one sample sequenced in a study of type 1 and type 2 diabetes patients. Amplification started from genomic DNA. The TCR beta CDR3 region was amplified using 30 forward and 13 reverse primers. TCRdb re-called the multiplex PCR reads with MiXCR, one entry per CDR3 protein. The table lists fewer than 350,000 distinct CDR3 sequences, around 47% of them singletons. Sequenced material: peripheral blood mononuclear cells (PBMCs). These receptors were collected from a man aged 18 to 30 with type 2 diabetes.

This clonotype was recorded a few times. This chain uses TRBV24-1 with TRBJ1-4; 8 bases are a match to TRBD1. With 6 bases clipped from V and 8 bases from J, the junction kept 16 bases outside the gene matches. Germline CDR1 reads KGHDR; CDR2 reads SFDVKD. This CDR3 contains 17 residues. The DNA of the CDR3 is TGTGCCACCAGTTCCGGACAGGGAGTTGCAGAGGGGGAAAAACTGTTTTTT. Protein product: CATSSGQGVAEGEKLFF.

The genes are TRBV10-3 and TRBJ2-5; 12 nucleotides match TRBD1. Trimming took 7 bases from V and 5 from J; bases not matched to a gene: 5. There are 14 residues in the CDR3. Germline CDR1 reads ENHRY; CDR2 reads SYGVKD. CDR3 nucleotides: TGTGCCATCAAGGGGACAGGGGGCTTGGAGACCCAGTACTTC. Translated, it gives CAIKGTGGLETQYF.

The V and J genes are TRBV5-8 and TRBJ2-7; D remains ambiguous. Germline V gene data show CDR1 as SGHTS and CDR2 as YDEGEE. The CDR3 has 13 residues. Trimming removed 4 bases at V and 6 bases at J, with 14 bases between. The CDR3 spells CASSRDPISEQYF. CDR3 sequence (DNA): TGTGCCAGCAGCCGAGACCCAATCTCCGAGCAGTACTTC.

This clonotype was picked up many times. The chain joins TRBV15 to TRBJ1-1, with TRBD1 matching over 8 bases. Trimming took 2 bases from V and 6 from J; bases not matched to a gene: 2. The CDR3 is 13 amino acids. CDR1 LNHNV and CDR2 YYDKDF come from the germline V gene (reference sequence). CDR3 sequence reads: CATSRLDRAEAFF. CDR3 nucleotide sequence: TGTGCCACCAGCAGATTGGACAGGGCTGAAGCTTTCTTT.

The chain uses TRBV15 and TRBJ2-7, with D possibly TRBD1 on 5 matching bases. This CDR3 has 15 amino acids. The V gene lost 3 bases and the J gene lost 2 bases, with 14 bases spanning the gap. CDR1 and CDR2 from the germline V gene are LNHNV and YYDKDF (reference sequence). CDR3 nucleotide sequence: TGTGCCACCAGCAGTGACAGAACAAACACCTACGAGCAGTACTTC. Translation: CATSSDRTNTYEQYF.

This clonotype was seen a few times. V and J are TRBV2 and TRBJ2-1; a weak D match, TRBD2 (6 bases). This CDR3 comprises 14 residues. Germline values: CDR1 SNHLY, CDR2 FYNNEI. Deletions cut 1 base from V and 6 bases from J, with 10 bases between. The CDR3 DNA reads TGTGCCAGCAGTGAAGAACTAGCTGGCAATGAGCAGTTCTTC. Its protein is CASSEELAGNEQFF.

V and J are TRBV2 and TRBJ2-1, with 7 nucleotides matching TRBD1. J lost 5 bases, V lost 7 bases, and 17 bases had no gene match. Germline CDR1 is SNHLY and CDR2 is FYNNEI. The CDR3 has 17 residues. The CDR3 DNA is TGTGCCAGCATAGGCCTAATTGACAGGGTCAAGGACAATGAGCAGTTCTTC. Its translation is CASIGLIDRVKDNEQFF.

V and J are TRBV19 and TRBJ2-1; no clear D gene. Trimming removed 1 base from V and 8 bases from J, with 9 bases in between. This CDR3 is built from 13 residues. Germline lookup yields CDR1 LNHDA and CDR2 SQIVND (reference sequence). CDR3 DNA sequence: TGTGCCAGTAGTATAGTACGGTCCCATGAGCAGTTCTTC. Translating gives CASSIVRSHEQFF.

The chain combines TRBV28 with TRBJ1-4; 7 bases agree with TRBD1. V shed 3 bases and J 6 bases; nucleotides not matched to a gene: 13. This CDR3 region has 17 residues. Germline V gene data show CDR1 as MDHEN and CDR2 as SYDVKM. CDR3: CASSFTPGQHQDEKLFF. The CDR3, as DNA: TGTGCCAGCAGTTTTACCCCGGGACAGCACCAGGATGAAAAACTGTTTTTT.

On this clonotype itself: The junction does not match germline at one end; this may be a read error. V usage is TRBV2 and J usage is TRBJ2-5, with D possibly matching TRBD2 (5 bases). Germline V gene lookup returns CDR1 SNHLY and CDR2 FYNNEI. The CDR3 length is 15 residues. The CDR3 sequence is CAISESMRAEETQYF. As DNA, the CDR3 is TGTGCCATCAGTGAGTCTATGAGAGCGGAAGAGACCCAGTACTTC.

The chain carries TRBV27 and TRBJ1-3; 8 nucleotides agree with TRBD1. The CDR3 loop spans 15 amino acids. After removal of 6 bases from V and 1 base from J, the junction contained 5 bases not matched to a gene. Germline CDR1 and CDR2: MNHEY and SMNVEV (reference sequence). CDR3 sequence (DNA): TGTGCCAGCAGGGCAGGGGGCCTTTCTGGAAACACCATATATTTT. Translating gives CASRAGGLSGNTIYF.

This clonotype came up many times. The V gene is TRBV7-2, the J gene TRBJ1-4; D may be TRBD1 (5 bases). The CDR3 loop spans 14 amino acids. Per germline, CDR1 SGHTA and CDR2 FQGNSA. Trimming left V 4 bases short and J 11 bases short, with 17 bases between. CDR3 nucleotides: TGTGCCAGCAGCTCAGACTGGGGGGGATCGAAACTGTTTTTT. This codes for CASSSDWGGSKLFF.

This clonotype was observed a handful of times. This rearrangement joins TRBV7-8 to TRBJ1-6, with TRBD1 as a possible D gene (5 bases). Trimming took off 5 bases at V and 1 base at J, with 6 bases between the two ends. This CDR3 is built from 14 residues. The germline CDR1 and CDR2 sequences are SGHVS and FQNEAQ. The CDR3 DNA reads TGTGCCAGCAGCGCAGGGTCCTATAATTCACCCCTCCACTTT. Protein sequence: CASSAGSYNSPLHF.

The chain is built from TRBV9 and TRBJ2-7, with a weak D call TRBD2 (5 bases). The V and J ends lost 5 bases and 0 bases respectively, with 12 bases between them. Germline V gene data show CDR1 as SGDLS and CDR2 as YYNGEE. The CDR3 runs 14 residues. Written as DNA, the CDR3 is TGTGCCAGCAGTGCCTCCGGGAACTCCTACGAGCAGTACTTC. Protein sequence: CASSASGNSYEQYF. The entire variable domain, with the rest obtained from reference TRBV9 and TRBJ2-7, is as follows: DSGVTQTPKHLITATGQRVTLRCSPRSGDLSVYWYQQSLDQGLQFLIQYYNGEERAKGNILERFSAQQFPDLHSELNLSSLELGDSALYFCASSASGNSYEQYFGPGTRLTVT.

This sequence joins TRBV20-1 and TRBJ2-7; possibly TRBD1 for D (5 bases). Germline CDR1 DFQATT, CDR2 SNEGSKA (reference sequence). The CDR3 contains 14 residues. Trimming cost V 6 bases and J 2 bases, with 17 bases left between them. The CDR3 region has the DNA TGCAGTGCCAAACAAGGGGCGTCTCCCTACGAGCAGTACTTC. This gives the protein CSAKQGASPYEQYF.

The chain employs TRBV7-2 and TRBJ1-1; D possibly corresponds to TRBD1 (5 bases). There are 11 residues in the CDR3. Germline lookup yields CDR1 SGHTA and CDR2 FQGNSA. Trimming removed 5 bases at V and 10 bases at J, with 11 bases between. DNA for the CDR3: TGTGCCAGCAGCCATGGGGGTAGAGCTTTCTTT. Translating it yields CASSHGGRAFF.

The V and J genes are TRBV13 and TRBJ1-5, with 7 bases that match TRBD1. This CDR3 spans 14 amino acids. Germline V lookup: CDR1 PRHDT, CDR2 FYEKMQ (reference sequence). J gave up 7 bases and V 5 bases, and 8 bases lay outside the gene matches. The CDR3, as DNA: TGTGCCAGCAGCCTCGGACAGGCGGGACAGCCCCAGCATTTT. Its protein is CASSLGQAGQPQHF.